This entry features one TCR beta chain sequence. This sample was taken from a study of blood T cell repertoires in COVID-19. Study information: Spain, Italy and the United States supplied samples that represented acute and convalescent COVID-19. T cells, B-cell-depleted T cells, or PBMCs supplied cDNA or gDNA.

Original data processing: The assay estimated nucleated cells by amplifying reference gene primers. TCRdb keeps only in-frame clones here, not all; method: immunoSEQ multiplex PCR. V, J and clone size reflect that table, while D and trimming were determined from the DNA. Here the sample spans 30,000 to 40,000 clones, about 86% being singletons. Sample: peripheral blood. The source is a woman aged 80 or over with active or convalescent COVID-19.

The CDR3 sequence is CASSSPRGAWETQYF. The DNA of the CDR3 is TGTGCCAGCAGTTCCCCTCGGGGGGCGTGGGAGACCCAGTACTTC. This chain links TRBV25-1 with TRBJ2-5; D possibly corresponds to TRBD2 (7 bases). The germline gives CDR1 MGHDK, CDR2 SYGVNS. There are 15 residues in the CDR3. V lost 5 bases to trimming and J lost 5 bases, with 18 bases between them. Filled out from reference TRBV25-1 and TRBJ2-5, the complete variable domain reads EADIYQTPRYLVIGTGKKITLECSQTMGHDKMYWYQQDPGMELHLIHYSYGVNSTEKGDLSSESTVSRIRTEHFPLTLESARPSHTSQYLCASSSPRGAWETQYFGPGTRLLVL.